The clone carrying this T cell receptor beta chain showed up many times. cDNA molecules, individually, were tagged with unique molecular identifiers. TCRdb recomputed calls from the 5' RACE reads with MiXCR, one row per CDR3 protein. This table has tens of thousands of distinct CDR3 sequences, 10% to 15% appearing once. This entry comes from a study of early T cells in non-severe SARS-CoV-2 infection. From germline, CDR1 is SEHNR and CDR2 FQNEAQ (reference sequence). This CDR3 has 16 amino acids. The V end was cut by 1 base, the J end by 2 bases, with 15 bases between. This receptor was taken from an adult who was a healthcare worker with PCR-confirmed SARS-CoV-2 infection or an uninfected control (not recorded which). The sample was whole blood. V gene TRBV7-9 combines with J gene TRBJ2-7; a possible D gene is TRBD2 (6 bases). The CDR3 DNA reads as TGTGCCAGCAGCTTAGTCGGTGGGGGGAACACCTACGAGCAGTACTTC. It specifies CASSLVGGGNTYEQYF.